A selection of T cell receptor beta chains follows, all from one sample in a study of cytomegalovirus exposure and HLA in healthy donors. Profiled with immunoSEQ multiplex PCR; TCRdb holds only in-frame clones, not every one. This sample carries 150,000 or so clones, approximately 79% of them seen once, and the ten largest clones take more than 6.5%. Sequencing used PBMCs. The source is a woman aged 45-60 years in good health and CMV-seropositive. Each CDR3 is given with its conserved first and last residue. D genes are given only for firm matches. Clone size is given for some rows only: seen once, a few or many times, or a class if the clone is expanded.

TRBJ1-1	.	TRBV7-3	.	TGTGCCAGCAGCCCGGGACTTATGAACACTGAAGCTTTCTTT	CASSPGLMNTEAFF
TRBJ1-1	.	TRBV11-2	.	TGTGCCAGCAGCTCCGGAGGGGCTGAAGCTTTCTTT	CASSSGGAEAFF
TRBJ1-1	.	TRBV10-1	.	TGCGCCAGCAGCGGTGGAGACCCCTACACTGAAGCTTTCTTT	CASSGGDPYTEAFF
TRBJ2-7	once	TRBV4-3	.	TGCGCCAGCAGCGAGGCCGGGAAACTGTTACGGGAGCAGTACTTC	CASSEAGKLLREQYF
TRBJ2-1	.	TRBV7-2	TRBD1	TGTGCCAGCAGCTTAGGGGACAGCCCGTGGAATGAGCAGTTCTTC	CASSLGDSPWNEQFF
TRBJ1-5	.	TRBV6-5	.	TGTGCCAGCAGTCCCGGGTCAGTAAATCAGCCCCAGCATTTT	CASSPGSVNQPQHF
TRBJ2-1	.	TRBV18	TRBD2	TGTGCCAGCTCACCACCTGCTAGCGGGGGGGCCATTGAGCAGTTCTTC	CASSPPASGGAIEQFF
TRBJ2-3	.	TRBV4-3	.	TGCGCCAGCAGCCAAGTACAGGGAGATACGCAGTATTTT	CASSQVQGDTQYF
TRBJ2-3	.	TRBV4-1	TRBD2	TGCGCCAGCAGCCAAGACTTTTTAGCGGGGGGGCCAGATACGCAGTATTTT	CASSQDFLAGGPDTQYF
TRBJ1-5	.	TRBV11-3	TRBD1	TGTGCCAGCAGCGAGCTCGACAGGGATCAGCCCCAGCATTTT	CASSELDRDQPQHF